The present T cell receptor (beta chain) was sequenced within a study of blood T cell repertoires in COVID-19. Study as a whole: COVID-19 samples collected from the United States, Italy and Spain covered acute and convalescent phases. T cells, B-cell-depleted T cells, or PBMCs supplied cDNA or gDNA.

Generated by immunoSEQ multiplex PCR, the TCRdb table keeps only in-frame clones and is missing some. The table lists 330,000 or so clones, more than 70% of them singletons. Residents of approximately 25 US areas, aged roughly 18 to 89 years, made up the participants. Clinical history reported by participants formed the basis on which cohorts were assigned. The germline CDR1 and CDR2 sequences are KGHDR and SFDVKD. The CDR3 consists of 20 residues. V lost 5 bases and J lost 9; bases outside the gene matches: 22. The receptor's source is a man aged 35 to 55 in a cohort exposed to, infected with or recovered from COVID-19 (not recorded which). This chain connects TRBV24-1 to TRBJ2-1, with 12 positions matching TRBD1. Sequencing was done on a sample of PBMCs or T cells enriched from blood (not recorded which). DNA of the CDR3: TGTGCCACCAGTGCCACCGGGACAGGGGGCGCCTCGAGGGCTAGGAGTGAGCAGTTCTTC. Its protein product is CATSATGTGGASRARSEQFF.